Listed below are T cell receptor beta chains from one sample, sequenced in a study of somatic mutations in cytotoxic T cells in rheumatoid arthritis. TCRdb keeps only in-frame clones here, not all; method: immunoSEQ multiplex PCR. The profile shows some 20,000 clones, 65% to 85% of them singletons. The sequenced sample consisted of CD8+ T cells sorted from blood. The receptors come from an adult with rheumatoid arthritis. Each CDR3 is given with its conserved first and last residue. Fields, in order: V gene, clone size, D gene, J gene, CDR3 protein, CDR3 DNA. The D gene is left open where the match is weak. Clone sizes are given selectively: once, few, many, or a class where the clone is expanded.

v_call: TRBV6-5; clone_size: -; d_call: -; j_call: TRBJ2-7; cdr3_aa: CASSHNGKPYEQYF; cdr3_nt: TGTGCCAGCAGTCATAACGGGAAACCCTACGAGCAGTACTTC
v_call: TRBV2; clone_size: -; d_call: -; j_call: TRBJ2-2; cdr3_aa: CASRPGRTTGELFF; cdr3_nt: TGTGCCAGCAGGCCGGGACGTACCACCGGGGAGCTGTTTTTT
v_call: TRBV27; clone_size: -; d_call: -; j_call: TRBJ1-2; cdr3_aa: CASSLSWGAEGYTF; cdr3_nt: TGTGCCAGCAGTTTATCGTGGGGGGCGGAAGGCTACACCTTC
v_call: TRBV9; clone_size: -; d_call: -; j_call: TRBJ2-7; cdr3_aa: CASSVGGALGEQYF; cdr3_nt: TGTGCCAGCAGCGTAGGGGGGGCGCTTGGCGAGCAGTACTTC
v_call: TRBV6-1; clone_size: once; d_call: -; j_call: TRBJ2-7; cdr3_aa: CASSESSYEQYF; cdr3_nt: TGTGCCAGCAGTGAATCTAGCTACGAGCAGTACTTC
v_call: TRBV6-6; clone_size: -; d_call: -; j_call: TRBJ1-1; cdr3_aa: CASSFSTEAFF; cdr3_nt: TGTGCCAGCAGTTTTTCCACTGAAGCTTTCTTT
v_call: TRBV6-1; clone_size: -; d_call: TRBD2; j_call: TRBJ2-3; cdr3_aa: CASSGRGGGGADTQYF; cdr3_nt: TGTGCCAGCAGTGGTAGAGGGGGCGGGGGGGCAGATACGCAGTATTTT
v_call: TRBV6-1; clone_size: -; d_call: TRBD1; j_call: TRBJ1-1; cdr3_aa: CASRQGVTEAFF; cdr3_nt: TGTGCCAGCCGACAGGGGGTGACTGAAGCTTTCTTT
v_call: TRBV14; clone_size: -; d_call: -; j_call: TRBJ1-1; cdr3_aa: CASSQHSGAEAFF; cdr3_nt: TGTGCCAGCAGCCAACATTCCGGGGCTGAAGCTTTCTTT
v_call: TRBV11-2; clone_size: -; d_call: TRBD1; j_call: TRBJ1-5; cdr3_aa: CASSLRGGRGSNQPQHF; cdr3_nt: TGTGCCAGCAGCTTACGAGGGGGCAGGGGGAGCAATCAGCCCCAGCATTTT
v_call: TRBV7-9; clone_size: -; d_call: TRBD1; j_call: TRBJ2-5; cdr3_aa: CASSHRDRGAQETQYF; cdr3_nt: TGTGCCAGCAGCCATCGGGACAGGGGAGCCCAAGAGACCCAGTACTTC
v_call: TRBV7-8; clone_size: -; d_call: -; j_call: TRBJ2-5; cdr3_aa: CASEGTNHPETQYF; cdr3_nt: TGTGCCAGCGAGGGGACCAACCACCCAGAGACCCAGTACTTC
v_call: TRBV6-5; clone_size: few; d_call: -; j_call: TRBJ1-1; cdr3_aa: CASSYSINTEAFF; cdr3_nt: TGTGCCAGCAGTTACTCGATAAACACTGAAGCTTTCTTT
v_call: TRBV30; clone_size: -; d_call: -; j_call: TRBJ1-5; cdr3_aa: CAWGGTVVSNQPQHF; cdr3_nt: TGTGCCTGGGGGGGGACCGTCGTCAGCAATCAGCCCCAGCATTTT
v_call: TRBV9; clone_size: -; d_call: TRBD1; j_call: TRBJ1-2; cdr3_aa: CASSEPRTGLNYGYTF; cdr3_nt: TGTGCCAGCAGCGAACCTCGGACAGGGCTAAACTATGGCTACACCTTC
v_call: TRBV28; clone_size: once; d_call: TRBD2; j_call: TRBJ2-1; cdr3_aa: CASSFGLAGGNEQFF; cdr3_nt: TGTGCCAGCAGTTTTGGACTAGCGGGGGGTAATGAGCAGTTCTTC
v_call: TRBV29-1; clone_size: -; d_call: -; j_call: TRBJ1-2; cdr3_aa: CSVVFGVRAYGYTF; cdr3_nt: TGCAGCGTTGTTTTTGGGGTCAGGGCCTATGGCTACACCTTC
v_call: TRBV2; clone_size: -; d_call: -; j_call: TRBJ2-6; cdr3_aa: CASSEWGSGANVLTF; cdr3_nt: TGTGCCAGCAGTGAATGGGGTTCTGGGGCCAACGTCCTGACTTTC
v_call: TRBV6-1; clone_size: -; d_call: TRBD1; j_call: TRBJ1-1; cdr3_aa: CASRDRDRVNTEAFF; cdr3_nt: TGTGCCAGCAGGGATCGGGACAGGGTGAACACTGAAGCTTTCTTT
v_call: TRBV27; clone_size: -; d_call: -; j_call: TRBJ1-1; cdr3_aa: CASSLARGAEAFF; cdr3_nt: TGTGCCAGCAGTTTGGCACGGGGCGCTGAAGCTTTCTTT
v_call: TRBV19; clone_size: -; d_call: -; j_call: TRBJ2-1; cdr3_aa: CATARGVYGYNEQFF; cdr3_nt: TGTGCCACCGCACGTGGGGTTTATGGCTACAATGAGCAGTTCTTC
v_call: TRBV11-2; clone_size: -; d_call: -; j_call: TRBJ2-7; cdr3_aa: CASSLGAGVSYEQYF; cdr3_nt: TGTGCCAGCAGCTTAGGGGCAGGCGTCTCCTACGAGCAGTACTTC